This T cell receptor (beta chain) was recovered during a study of cytomegalovirus exposure and HLA in healthy donors. Study overall: HLA-typed donors contributed about 85 million unique TCRs, which were held in an early data release.

Though probably carrying unrecorded immune exposures, donors were nominally healthy at sampling. The PCR contained 60 Vbeta and 13 Jbeta primers. Sequencing was performed with immunoSEQ multiplex PCR; in TCRdb, only in-frame clones are kept and a portion is missing. The sample yields approximately 170,000 clones, approximately 84% seen once. Points on this clone: Its specificity is not known.

Trimming removed 0 bases from V and 7 bases from J; junction bases left unmatched: 8. Germline lookup yields CDR1 SGHAT and CDR2 FQNNGV. The CDR3 length is 16 residues. General study points: Both high specificity and high sensitivity reportedly marked the classifier's diagnosis of cytomegalovirus status. Some V segments could not be told apart, so they were left out, TRBV6-2 and TRBV6-3 among them.

The TCR originated in a woman in her fifties or sixties in good health and CMV-seropositive. The rearrangement uses TRBV11-2 and TRBJ2-3, with 9 bases aligning to TRBD1. The sample was PBMCs. The CDR3 is CASSLDPGQGSNTQYF. In DNA, the CDR3 is TGTGCCAGCAGCTTAGATCCGGGACAGGGATCTAATACGCAGTATTTT.